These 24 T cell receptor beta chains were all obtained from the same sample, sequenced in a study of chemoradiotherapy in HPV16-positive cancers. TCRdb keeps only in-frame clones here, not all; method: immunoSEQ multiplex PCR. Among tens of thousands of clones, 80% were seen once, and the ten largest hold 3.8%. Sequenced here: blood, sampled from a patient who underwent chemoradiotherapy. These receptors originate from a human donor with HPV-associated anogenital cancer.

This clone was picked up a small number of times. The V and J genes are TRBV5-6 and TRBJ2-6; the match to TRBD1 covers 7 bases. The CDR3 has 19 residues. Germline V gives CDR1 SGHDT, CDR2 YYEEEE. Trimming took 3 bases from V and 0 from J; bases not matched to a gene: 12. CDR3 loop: CASSSYRTGQSSGANVLTF. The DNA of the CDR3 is TGTGCCAGCAGCTCATACCGAACGGGACAGAGCTCTGGGGCCAACGTCCTGACTTTC. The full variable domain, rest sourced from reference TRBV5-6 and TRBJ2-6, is DAGVTQSPTHLIKTRGQQVTLRCSPKSGHDTVSWYQQALGQGPQFIFQYYEEEERQRGNFPDRFSGHQFPNYSSELNVNALLLGDSALYLCASSSYRTGQSSGANVLTFGAGSRLTVL.

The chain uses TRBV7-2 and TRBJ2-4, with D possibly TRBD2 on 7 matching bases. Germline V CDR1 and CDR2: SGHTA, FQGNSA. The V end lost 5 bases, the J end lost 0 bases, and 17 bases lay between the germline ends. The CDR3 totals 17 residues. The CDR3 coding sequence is TGTGCCAGCAGCCCAAAGGGGGGGGTACTAGCCAAAAACATTCAGTACTTC. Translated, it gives CASSPKGGVLAKNIQYF.

DNA of the CDR3: TGTGCCAGCAACCCGAACAGAGTACTGAACACTGAAGCTTTCTTT. Translated, it gives CASNPNRVLNTEAFF. The genes are TRBV6-5 and TRBJ1-1; D is uncertain. The germline gives CDR1 MNHEY, CDR2 SVGAGI. This CDR3 comprises 15 residues. V lost 7 bases, J lost 0 bases, and 15 bases lay in between.

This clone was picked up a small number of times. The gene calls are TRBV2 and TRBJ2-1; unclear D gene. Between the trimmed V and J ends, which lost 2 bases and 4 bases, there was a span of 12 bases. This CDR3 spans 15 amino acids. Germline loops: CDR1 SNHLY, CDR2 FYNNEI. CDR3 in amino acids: CASSEIGVRYNEQFF. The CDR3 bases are TGTGCCAGCAGTGAAATTGGGGTGAGGTACAATGAGCAGTTCTTC.

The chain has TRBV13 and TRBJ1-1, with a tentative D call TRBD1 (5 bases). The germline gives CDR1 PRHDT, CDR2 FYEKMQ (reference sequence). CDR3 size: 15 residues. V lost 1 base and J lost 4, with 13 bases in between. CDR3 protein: CASSLEKGVPTEAFF. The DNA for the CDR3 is TGTGCCAGCAGCTTAGAGAAAGGGGTCCCCACTGAAGCTTTCTTT. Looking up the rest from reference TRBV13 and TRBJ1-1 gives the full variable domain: AAGVIQSPRHLIKEKRETATLKCYPIPRHDTVYWYQQGPGQDPQFLISFYEKMQSDKGSIPDRFSAQQFSDYHSELNMSSLELGDSALYFCASSLEKGVPTEAFFGQGTRLTVV.

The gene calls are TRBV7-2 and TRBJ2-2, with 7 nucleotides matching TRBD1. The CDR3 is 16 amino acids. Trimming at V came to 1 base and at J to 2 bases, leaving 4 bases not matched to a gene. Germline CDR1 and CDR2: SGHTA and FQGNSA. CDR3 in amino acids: CASSLGGQANTGELFF. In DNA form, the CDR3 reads TGTGCCAGCAGCTTAGGAGGACAGGCTAACACCGGGGAGCTGTTTTTT.

CDR3 nucleotide sequence: TGTGCCAGCAGTCGTTCACAGGGAATCGGGCAGTACTTC. Translation: CASSRSQGIGQYF. The chain uses TRBV6-5 and TRBJ2-7, with D tentatively TRBD1 (6 bases). Germline assignment: CDR1 MNHEY and CDR2 SVGAGI. There are 13 residues in the CDR3. V was trimmed by 5 bases and J by 9 bases, leaving 17 bases between them.

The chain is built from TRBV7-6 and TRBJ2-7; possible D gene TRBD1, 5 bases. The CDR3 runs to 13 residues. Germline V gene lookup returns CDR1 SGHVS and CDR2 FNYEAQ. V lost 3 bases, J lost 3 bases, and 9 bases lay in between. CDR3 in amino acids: CASSFNRNYEQYF. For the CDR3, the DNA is TGTGCCAGCAGCTTTAACAGGAACTACGAGCAGTACTTC.

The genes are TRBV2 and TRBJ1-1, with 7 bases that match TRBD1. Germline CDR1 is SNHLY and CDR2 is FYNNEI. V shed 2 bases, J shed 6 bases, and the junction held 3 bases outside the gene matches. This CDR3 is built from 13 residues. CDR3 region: CASSETGVPEAFF. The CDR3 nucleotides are TGTGCCAGCAGTGAAACAGGGGTCCCTGAAGCTTTCTTT.

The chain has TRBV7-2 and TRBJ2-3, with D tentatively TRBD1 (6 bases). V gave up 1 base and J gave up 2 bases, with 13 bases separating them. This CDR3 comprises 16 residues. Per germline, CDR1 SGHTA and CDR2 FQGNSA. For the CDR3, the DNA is TGTGCCAGCAGCTTAGTCTGGGACATATCCACAGATACGCAGTATTTT. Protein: CASSLVWDISTDTQYF.

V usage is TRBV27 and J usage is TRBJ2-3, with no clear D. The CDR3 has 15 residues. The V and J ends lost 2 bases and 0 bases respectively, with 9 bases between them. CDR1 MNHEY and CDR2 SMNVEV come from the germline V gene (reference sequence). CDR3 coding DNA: TGTGCCAGCAGTTTAGCCCTGGTTAGCACAGATACGCAGTATTTT. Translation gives CASSLALVSTDTQYF.

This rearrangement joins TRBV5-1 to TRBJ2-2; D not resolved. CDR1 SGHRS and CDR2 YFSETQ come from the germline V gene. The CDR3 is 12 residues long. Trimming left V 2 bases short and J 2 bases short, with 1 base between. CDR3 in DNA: TGCGCCAGCAGCTTCAACACCGGGGAGCTGTTTTTT. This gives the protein CASSFNTGELFF.

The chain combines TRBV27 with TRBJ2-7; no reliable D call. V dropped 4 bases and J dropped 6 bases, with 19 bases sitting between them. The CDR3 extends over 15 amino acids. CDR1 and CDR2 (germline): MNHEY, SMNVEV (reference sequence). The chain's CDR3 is CASSSRSTRPFEQYF. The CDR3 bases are TGTGCCAGCAGTTCTCGGTCCACCAGACCCTTCGAGCAGTACTTC.

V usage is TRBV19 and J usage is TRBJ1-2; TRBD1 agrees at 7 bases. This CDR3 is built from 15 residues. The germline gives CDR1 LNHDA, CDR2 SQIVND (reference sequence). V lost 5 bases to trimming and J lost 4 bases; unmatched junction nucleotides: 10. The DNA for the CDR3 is TGTGCCAGTAGTTCGAGACAGGGAGGTAGCTATGGCTACACCTTC. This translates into CASSSRQGGSYGYTF.

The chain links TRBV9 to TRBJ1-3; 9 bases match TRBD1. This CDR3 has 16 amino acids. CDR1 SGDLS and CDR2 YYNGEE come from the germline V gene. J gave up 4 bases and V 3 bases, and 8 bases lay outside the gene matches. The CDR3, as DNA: TGTGCCAGCAGCGAAAGCCAGACAGGGGGAGGAAACACCATATATTTT. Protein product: CASSESQTGGGNTIYF.

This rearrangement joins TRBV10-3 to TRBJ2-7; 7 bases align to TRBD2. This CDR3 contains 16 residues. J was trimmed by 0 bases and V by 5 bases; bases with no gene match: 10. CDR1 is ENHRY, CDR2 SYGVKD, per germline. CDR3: CAISRSLAADSYEQYF. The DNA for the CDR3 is TGTGCCATCAGTCGATCTCTAGCGGCGGACTCCTACGAGCAGTACTTC.

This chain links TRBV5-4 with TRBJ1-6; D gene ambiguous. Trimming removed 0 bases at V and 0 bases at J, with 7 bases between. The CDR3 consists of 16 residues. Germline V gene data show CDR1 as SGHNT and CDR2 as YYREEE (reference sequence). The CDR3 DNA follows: TGTGCCAGCAGCTTGGTGGTGAGCTCCTATAATTCACCCCTCCACTTT. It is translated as CASSLVVSSYNSPLHF.

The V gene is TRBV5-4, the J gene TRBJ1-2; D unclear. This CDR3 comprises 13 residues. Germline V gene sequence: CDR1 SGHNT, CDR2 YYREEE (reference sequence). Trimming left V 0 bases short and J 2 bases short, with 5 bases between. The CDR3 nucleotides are TGTGCCAGCAGCTTGGACGGAAACTATGGCTACACCTTC. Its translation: CASSLDGNYGYTF.

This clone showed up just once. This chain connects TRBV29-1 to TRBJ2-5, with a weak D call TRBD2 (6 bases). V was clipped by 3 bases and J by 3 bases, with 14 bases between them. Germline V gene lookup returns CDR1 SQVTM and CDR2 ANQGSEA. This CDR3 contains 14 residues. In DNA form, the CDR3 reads TGCAGCGTTGACGGCTGGGAGGATGAAGAGACCCAGTACTTC. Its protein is CSVDGWEDEETQYF.

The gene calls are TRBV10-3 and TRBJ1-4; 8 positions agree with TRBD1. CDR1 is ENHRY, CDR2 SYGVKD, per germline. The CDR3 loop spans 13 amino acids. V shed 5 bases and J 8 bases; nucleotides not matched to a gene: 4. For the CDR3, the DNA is TGTGCCATCAGTCAGGGGGCACGGGAAAAACTGTTTTTT. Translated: CAISQGAREKLFF.

The CDR3 sequence: CASGPGGSSQPQHF. The CDR3 DNA reads as TGTGCCAGTGGGCCGGGGGGATCCAGCCAGCCCCAGCATTTT. The J gene is TRBJ1-5, the V gene TRBV19; TRBD1 is a possible D gene (5 bases). The ends were cut back, 8 bases at V and 7 bases at J, with 18 bases in the middle. The CDR3 has 14 amino acids. Germline values: CDR1 LNHDA, CDR2 SQIVND (reference sequence).

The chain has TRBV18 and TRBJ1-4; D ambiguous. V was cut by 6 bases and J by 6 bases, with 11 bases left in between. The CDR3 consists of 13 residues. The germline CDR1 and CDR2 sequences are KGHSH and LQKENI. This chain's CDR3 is CASSIQQDEKLFF. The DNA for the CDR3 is TGTGCCAGCTCCATCCAGCAGGATGAAAAACTGTTTTTT.

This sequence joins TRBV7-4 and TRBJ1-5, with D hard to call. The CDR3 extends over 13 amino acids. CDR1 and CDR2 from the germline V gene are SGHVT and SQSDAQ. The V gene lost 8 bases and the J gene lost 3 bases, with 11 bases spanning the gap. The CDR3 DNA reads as TGTGCCAGCGCCCTCCTTGACAATCAGCCCCAGCATTTT. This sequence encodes CASALLDNQPQHF.

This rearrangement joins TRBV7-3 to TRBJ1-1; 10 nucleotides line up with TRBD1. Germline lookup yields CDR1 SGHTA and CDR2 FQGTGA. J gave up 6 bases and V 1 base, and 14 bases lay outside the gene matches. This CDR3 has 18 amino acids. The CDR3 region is CASSLRPWDRGNIAEAFF. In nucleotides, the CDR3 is TGTGCCAGCAGCTTAAGGCCCTGGGACAGGGGAAATATCGCTGAAGCTTTCTTT.